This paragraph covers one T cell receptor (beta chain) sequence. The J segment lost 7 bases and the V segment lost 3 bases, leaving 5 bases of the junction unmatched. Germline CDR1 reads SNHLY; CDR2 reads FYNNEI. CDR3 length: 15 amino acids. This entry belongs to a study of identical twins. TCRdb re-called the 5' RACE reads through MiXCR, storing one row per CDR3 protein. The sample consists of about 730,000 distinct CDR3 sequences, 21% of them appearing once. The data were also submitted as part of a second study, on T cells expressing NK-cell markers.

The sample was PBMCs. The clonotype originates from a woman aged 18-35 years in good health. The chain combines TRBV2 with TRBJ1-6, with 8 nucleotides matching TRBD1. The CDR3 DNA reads TGTGCCAGCAGTGAGATCGCAGGGGGCAATTCACCCCTCCACTTT. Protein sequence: CASSEIAGGNSPLHF.